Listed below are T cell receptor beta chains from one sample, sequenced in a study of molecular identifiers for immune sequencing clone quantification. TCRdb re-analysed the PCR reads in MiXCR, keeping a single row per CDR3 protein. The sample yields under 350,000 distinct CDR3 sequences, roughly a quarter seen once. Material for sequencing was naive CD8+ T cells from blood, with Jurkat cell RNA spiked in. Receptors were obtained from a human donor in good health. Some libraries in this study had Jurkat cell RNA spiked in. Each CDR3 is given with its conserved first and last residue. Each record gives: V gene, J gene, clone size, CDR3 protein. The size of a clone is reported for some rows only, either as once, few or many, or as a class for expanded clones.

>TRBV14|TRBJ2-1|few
CASSQDRVVDEQFF
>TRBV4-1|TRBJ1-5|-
CASSQGTVNSNQPQHF
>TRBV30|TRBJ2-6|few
CAWSVGTTGFSGANVLTF
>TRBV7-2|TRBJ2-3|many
CASSLWTNQDTQYF
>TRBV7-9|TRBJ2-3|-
CASITSGISTDTQYF
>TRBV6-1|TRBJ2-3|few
CASPSGTFSTDTQYF
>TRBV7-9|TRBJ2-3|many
CASSFLFGSRSGTDTQYF
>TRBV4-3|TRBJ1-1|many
CASSQDRHRNTEAFF
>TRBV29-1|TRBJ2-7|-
CSVSAGYEQYF
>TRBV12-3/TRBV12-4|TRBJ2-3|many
CASSLGGPSGRISDTQYF